The 7 T cell receptor beta chains listed next were all sequenced from one sample in a study of molecular identifiers for immune sequencing clone quantification. In TCRdb, the PCR reads were re-called with MiXCR into one record per CDR3 protein. This table holds hundreds of thousands of distinct CDR3 sequences, 15% to 20% found once. Source material: naive CD8+ T cells from blood, with Jurkat cell RNA spiked in. The subset: FACS-sorted CD8+CD4-CCR7+CD45RA+ naive T cells. Receptors originate from a human donor in good health. Some libraries in this study had Jurkat cell RNA spiked in.

Remarks on this clonotype: Being one base from a much bigger clone, this may be a read error. CDR3 protein: CASSVPQQTSGGGPYNEQLF. CDR3 bases: TGTGCCAGCAGCGTTCCCCAACAGACTAGCGGGGGTGGTCCCTACAATGAGCAGCTCTTC. The chain employs TRBV9 and TRBJ2-1; the match to TRBD2 covers 12 bases. The germline V gene encodes CDR1 SGDLS and CDR2 YYNGEE. The CDR3 has 20 residues.

This clonotype was found a few times. The V call is TRBV21-1, the J call TRBJ2-7. TRBV21-1 is an annotated pseudogene. The CDR3 loop spans 8 amino acids. The CDR3 loop is CASSKSKV. The CDR3 DNA is TGTGCCAGCAGCAAGTCAAAGGTC.

This clonotype turned up a few times. The chain couples TRBV2 to TRBJ1-1; D is possibly TRBD1 (5 bases). This CDR3 is built from 9 residues. CDR1 and CDR2 (germline): SNHLY, FYNNEI. CDR3 bases: TGTGCGGGGGGCACTGAAGCTTTCTTT. This sequence encodes CAGGTEAFF.

This clonotype was counted many times. The rearrangement uses TRBV10-3 and TRBJ2-5; D ambiguous. This CDR3 has 12 residues. Trimming removed 7 bases at V and 3 bases at J, with 9 bases between. Germline CDR1 and CDR2: ENHRY and SYGVKD. The CDR3 sequence: CAIITEKETQYF. As DNA, the CDR3 is TGTGCCATCATAACAGAGAAAGAGACCCAGTACTTC.

The J gene is TRBJ2-1, the V gene TRBV24-1; the D is unclear. CDR3 length equals 16 residues. In germline, CDR1 is KGHDR, CDR2 SFDVKD. Between the trimmed V and J ends, which lost 2 bases and 5 bases, there was a span of 15 bases. Here the CDR3 reads CATSDSQSVGNNEQFF. The DNA of the CDR3 is TGTGCCACCAGTGATTCCCAATCGGTAGGAAACAATGAGCAGTTCTTC.

This clonotype was recorded at least ten times. This chain links TRBV4-3 with TRBJ2-3; D is possibly TRBD1 (5 bases). Germline V gives CDR1 LGHNA, CDR2 YSLEER. V was clipped by 0 bases and J by 3 bases, with 10 bases between them. This CDR3 contains 15 residues. The CDR3 DNA is TGCGCCAGCAGCCAAGATAAGCAGGGAACAGATACGCAGTATTTT. Its translation is CASSQDKQGTDTQYF.

Comment on this clonotype: This may arise from a read error, as a much more abundant clone is one base away. This chain joins TRBV20-1 and TRBJ2-3; 9 bases match TRBD2. CDR3 length equals 17 residues. The germline V gene encodes CDR1 DFQATT and CDR2 SNEGSKA (reference sequence). After removal of 6 bases from V and 6 bases from J, the junction contained 19 bases not matched to a gene. The CDR3 DNA reads as TGCAGTGCCGATCACTGGCAGCGGGGGGCACCCAGCGATACGCAGTATTTT. Its translation: CSADHWQRGAPSDTQYF.